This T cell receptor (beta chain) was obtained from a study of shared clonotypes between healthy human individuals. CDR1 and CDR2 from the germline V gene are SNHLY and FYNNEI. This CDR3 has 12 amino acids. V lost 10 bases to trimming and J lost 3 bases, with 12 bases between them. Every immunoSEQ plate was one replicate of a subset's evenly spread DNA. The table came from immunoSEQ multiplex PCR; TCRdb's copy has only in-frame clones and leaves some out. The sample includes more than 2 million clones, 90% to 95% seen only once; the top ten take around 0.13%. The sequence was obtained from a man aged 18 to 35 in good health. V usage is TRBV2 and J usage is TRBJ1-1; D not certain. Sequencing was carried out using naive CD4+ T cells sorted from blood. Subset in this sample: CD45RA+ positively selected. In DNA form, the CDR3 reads TGTGCCATGCAAGGTCAGGACACTGAAGCTTTCTTT. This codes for CAMQGQDTEAFF.